Each of the 10 T cell receptor beta chains below was sequenced from the same sample in a study of OX40 agonist ivuxolimab in advanced cancers. Data came from immunoSEQ multiplex PCR; TCRdb stores just in-frame clones and leaves some out. The repertoire holds 55,000 to 80,000 clones, 65% to 85% seen once, with more than 0.8% in the top ten. Here the sequenced sample was CD4+ or CD8+ T cells sorted from blood, taken in a trial of the OX40 agonist ivuxolimab. The source of these receptors is an adult with an advanced solid tumor such as melanoma, head and neck, liver or kidney cancer.

The chain has TRBV7-8 and TRBJ1-6; D remains ambiguous. From germline, CDR1 is SGHVS and CDR2 FQNEAQ. The CDR3 contains 18 residues. Between the trimmed V and J ends, which lost 3 bases and 2 bases, there was a span of 17 bases. The CDR3 reads CASSFPITGNPYNSPLHF. The CDR3 DNA is TGTGCCAGCAGCTTCCCGATTACCGGGAACCCCTATAATTCACCCCTCCACTTT.

V and J are TRBV7-2 and TRBJ1-2, with TRBD1 as a possible D gene (6 bases). CDR1 is SGHTA, CDR2 FQGNSA, per germline. V lost 2 bases and J lost 8, with 15 bases in between. The CDR3 runs to 14 residues. The CDR3 bases are TGTGCCAGCAGCTTAATGTGGGCAGGGGAGGGCTACACCTTC. This codes for CASSLMWAGEGYTF.

This clone was picked up a small number of times. This rearrangement joins TRBV5-5 to TRBJ1-2; no firm D call. The germline V and J ends were trimmed by 3 bases and 5 bases, with 23 bases remaining between them. The germline V gene encodes CDR1 SGHKS and CDR2 YYEKEE (reference sequence). The CDR3 has 17 amino acids. The CDR3 bases are TGTGCCAGCAGCTCCCGACACGTACCCACTAGAGGGTATGGCTACACCTTC. Residues: CASSSRHVPTRGYGYTF.

This chain joins TRBV6-5 and TRBJ1-1; the D gene is possibly TRBD1 (6 bases). CDR3 length: 15 amino acids. Germline V gene data show CDR1 as MNHEY and CDR2 as SVGAGI. V was shortened by 2 bases and J by 1 base, with 11 bases between the two germline ends. CDR3 sequence: CASSYGGAKNTEAFF. CDR3 DNA: TGTGCCAGCAGTTACGGGGGGGCTAAGAACACTGAAGCTTTCTTT.

The rearrangement joins TRBV7-9 to TRBJ1-4, with TRBD1 matching over 7 bases. Trimming removed 5 bases from V and 3 bases from J; junction bases left unmatched: 6. In germline, CDR1 is SEHNR, CDR2 FQNEAQ (reference sequence). The CDR3 consists of 15 residues. The CDR3 DNA follows: TGTGCCAGCAGCCCAGGGACAGTTCCTAATGAAAAACTGTTTTTT. Translation: CASSPGTVPNEKLFF.

This clone was detected a few times. The V call is TRBV6-5, the J call TRBJ1-2, with D hard to call. The germline V gene encodes CDR1 MNHEY and CDR2 SVGAGI. V gave up 4 bases and J gave up 2 bases, with 11 bases separating them. This CDR3 is 14 amino acids long. CDR3 in DNA: TGTGCCAGCAGTTTTGCACCCCCGAACTATGGCTACACCTTC. Translating gives CASSFAPPNYGYTF.

This chain joins TRBV15 and TRBJ1-5, with a tentative D call TRBD1 (5 bases). Germline lookup yields CDR1 LNHNV and CDR2 YYDKDF (reference sequence). This CDR3 contains 17 residues. V lost 0 bases, J lost 7 bases, and 19 bases lay in between. The DNA for the CDR3 is TGTGCCACCAGCAGAGATAGGCGACGAGACAGAGAACAGCCCCAGCATTTT. Its protein is CATSRDRRRDREQPQHF.

This chain links TRBV6-4 with TRBJ2-4; TRBD2 matches 11 bases. Trimming cost V 4 bases and J 7 bases; bases outside gene matches: 6. Germline-derived CDR1 and CDR2 are MRHNA and SNTAGT. The CDR3 consists of 15 residues. This CDR3 reads CASSVTGTSGNIQYF. CDR3 sequence (DNA): TGTGCCAGCAGTGTTACAGGGACTAGCGGCAACATTCAGTACTTC.

J is TRBJ2-2 and V is TRBV7-3, with a weak D call TRBD1 (6 bases). This CDR3 has 16 residues. Per germline, CDR1 SGHTA and CDR2 FQGTGA. V lost 2 bases and J lost 1, with 11 bases in between. In nucleotides, the CDR3 is TGTGCCAGCAGCTTACTAACAGGGAGGAACACCGGGGAGCTGTTTTTT. This encodes CASSLLTGRNTGELFF.

This clone was seen a handful of times. The chain employs TRBV4-1 and TRBJ2-6; unclear D gene. The CDR3 consists of 16 residues. CDR1 is MGHRA and CDR2 is YSYEKL in the germline V gene. Trimming shortened V by 1 base and J by 0 bases, and 7 bases separated the two germline ends. The DNA for the CDR3 is TGCGCCAGCAGCCAAGTTGTCCACTCTGGGGCCAACGTCCTGACTTTC. This translates into CASSQVVHSGANVLTF.